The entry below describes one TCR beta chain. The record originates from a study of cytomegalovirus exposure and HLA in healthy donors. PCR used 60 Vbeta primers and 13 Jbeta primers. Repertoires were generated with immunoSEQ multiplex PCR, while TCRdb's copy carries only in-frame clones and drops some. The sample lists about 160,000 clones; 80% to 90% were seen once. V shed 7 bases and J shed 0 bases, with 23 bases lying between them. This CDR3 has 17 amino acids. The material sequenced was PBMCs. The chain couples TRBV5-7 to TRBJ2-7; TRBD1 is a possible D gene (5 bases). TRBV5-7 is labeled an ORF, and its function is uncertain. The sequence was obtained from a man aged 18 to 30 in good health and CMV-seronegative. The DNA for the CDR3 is TGTGCCAGCCTACAACCCCTGGACACCGAATTCTCCTACGAGCAGTACTTC. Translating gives CASLQPLDTEFSYEQYF.